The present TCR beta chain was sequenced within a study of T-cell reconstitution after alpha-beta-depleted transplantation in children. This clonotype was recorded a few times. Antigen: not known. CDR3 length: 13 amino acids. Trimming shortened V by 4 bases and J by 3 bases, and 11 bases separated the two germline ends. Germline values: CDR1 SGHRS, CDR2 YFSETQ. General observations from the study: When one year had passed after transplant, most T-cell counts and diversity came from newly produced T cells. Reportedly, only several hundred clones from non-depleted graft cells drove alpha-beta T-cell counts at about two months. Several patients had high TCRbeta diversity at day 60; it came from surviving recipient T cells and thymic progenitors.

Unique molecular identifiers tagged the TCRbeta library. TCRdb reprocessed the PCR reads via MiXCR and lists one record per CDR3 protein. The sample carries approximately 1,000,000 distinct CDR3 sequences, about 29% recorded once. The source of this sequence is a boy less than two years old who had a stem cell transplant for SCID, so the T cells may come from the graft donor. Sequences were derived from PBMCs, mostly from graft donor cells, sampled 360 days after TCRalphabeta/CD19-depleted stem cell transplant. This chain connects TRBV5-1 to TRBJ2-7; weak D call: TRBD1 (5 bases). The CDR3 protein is CASSVDSLYEQYF. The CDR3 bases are TGCGCCAGCAGCGTCGACAGCCTCTACGAGCAGTACTTC.